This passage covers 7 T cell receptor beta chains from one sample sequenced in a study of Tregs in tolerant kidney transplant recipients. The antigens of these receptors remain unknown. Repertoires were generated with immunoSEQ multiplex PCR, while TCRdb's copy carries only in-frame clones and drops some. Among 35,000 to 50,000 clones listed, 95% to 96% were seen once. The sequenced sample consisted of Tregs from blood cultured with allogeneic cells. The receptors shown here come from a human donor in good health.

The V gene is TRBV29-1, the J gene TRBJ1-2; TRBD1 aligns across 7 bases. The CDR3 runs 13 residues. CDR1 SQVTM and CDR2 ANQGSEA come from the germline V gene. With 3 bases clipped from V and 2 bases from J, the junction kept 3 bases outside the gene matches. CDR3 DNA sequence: TGCAGCGTTGAGGGGACAGCCAACTATGGCTACACCTTC. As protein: CSVEGTANYGYTF.

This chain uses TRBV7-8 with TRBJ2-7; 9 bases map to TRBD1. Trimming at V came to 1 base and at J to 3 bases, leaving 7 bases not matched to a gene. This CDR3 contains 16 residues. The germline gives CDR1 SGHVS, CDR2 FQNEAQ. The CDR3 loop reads CASSLGGGGQGYEQYF. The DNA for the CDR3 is TGTGCCAGCAGCTTAGGAGGGGGGGGACAGGGCTACGAGCAGTACTTC.

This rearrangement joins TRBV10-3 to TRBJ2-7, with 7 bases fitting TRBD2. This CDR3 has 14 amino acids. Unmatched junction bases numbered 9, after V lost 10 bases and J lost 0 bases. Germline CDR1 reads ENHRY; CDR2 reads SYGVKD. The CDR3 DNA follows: TGTGCCACTTCTGGGGGGGGGAGCTCCTACGAGCAGTACTTC. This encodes CATSGGGSSYEQYF.

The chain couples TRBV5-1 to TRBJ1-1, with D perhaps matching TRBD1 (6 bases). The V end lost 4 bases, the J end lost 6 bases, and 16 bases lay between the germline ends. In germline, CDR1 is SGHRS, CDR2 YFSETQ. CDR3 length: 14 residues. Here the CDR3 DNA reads TGCGCCAGCAGCACTGGACAGAGGGCCGCTGAAGCTTTCTTT. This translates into CASSTGQRAAEAFF.

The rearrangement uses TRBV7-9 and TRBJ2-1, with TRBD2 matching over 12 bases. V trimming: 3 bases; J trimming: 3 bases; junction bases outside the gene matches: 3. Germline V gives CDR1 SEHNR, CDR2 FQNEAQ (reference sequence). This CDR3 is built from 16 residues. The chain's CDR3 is CASSFLLAGGYNEQFF. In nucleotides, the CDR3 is TGTGCCAGCAGCTTCCTACTAGCGGGAGGCTACAATGAGCAGTTCTTC.

The CDR3 region is CASSPDRVYGYTF. CDR3 bases: TGTGCCAGCTCCCCCGACAGGGTTTATGGCTACACCTTC. The chain carries TRBV18 and TRBJ1-2, with 7 bases fitting TRBD1. The CDR3 spans 13 residues. V lost 6 bases to trimming and J lost 5 bases; unmatched junction nucleotides: 6. The germline V gene has CDR1 KGHSH and CDR2 LQKENI.

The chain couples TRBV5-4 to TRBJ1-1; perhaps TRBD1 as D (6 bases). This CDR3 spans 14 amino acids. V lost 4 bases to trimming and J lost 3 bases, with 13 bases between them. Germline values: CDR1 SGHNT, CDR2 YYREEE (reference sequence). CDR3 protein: CASSTTGWDTEAFF. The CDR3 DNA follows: TGTGCCAGCAGCACCACAGGGTGGGACACTGAAGCTTTCTTT.